This T cell receptor (beta chain) was sequenced during a study of identifying expanded T cells in peripheral blood. General observations from the study: Over around two and four weeks, about 15 and 19 clones changed, versus 1.2 between replicates. Approximately two-week clone count variance significantly increased as total template count grew.

TCRdb's copy holds only in-frame clones and misses some; the assay was immunoSEQ multiplex PCR. Of some 99,000 clones listed, roughly 90% were seen once; the top ten hold 7.5% to 10%. Comments on this clone: Its specificity is not known.

No infections or other immune events were documented during collection. The CDR3 is made up of 15 amino acids. The V end was cut by 4 bases, the J end by 6 bases, with 16 bases between. CDR1 and CDR2 (germline): SGHDN, FVKESK. The specimen was blood. The source of this sequence is a person aged 18 to 75 in good health. The chain couples TRBV14 to TRBJ2-1; D is possibly TRBD2 (6 bases). In DNA, the CDR3 is TGTGCCAGCAGCCCCCCTAGCTGGAGGGGCAATGAGCAGTTCTTC. Its protein is CASSPPSWRGNEQFF. The full variable domain, its missing parts supplied by reference TRBV14 and TRBJ2-1, is EAGVTQFPSHSVIEKGQTVTLRCDPISGHDNLYWYRRVMGKEIKFLLHFVKESKQDESGMPNNRFLAERTGGTYSTLKVQPAELEDSGVYFCASSPPSWRGNEQFFGPGTRLTVL.